The 10 T cell receptor beta chains reported below all come from one sample, sequenced in a study of CD8 T cells in ankylosing spondylitis. Their recognized antigens are unknown. Whole-study results and caveats: A TCR beta motif made of under 10 highly homologous variants seemed typical of ankylosing spondylitis blood.

TCRdb used MiXCR to reprocess the 5' RACE reads, holding one entry per CDR3 protein. Here the sample spans about 540,000 distinct CDR3 sequences, 10% to 15% being singletons. What was sequenced was blood, either unsorted or a sorted T cell fraction (not recorded which). The receptors were sampled from a male donor with ankylosing spondylitis.

The sample holds a few counts of this clonotype. The chain carries TRBV6-1 and TRBJ1-2, with D possibly being TRBD1 (6 bases). The germline CDR1 and CDR2 sequences are MNHNS and SASEGT. The ends were cut back, 0 bases at V and 6 bases at J, with 20 bases in the middle. The CDR3 runs 17 residues. The DNA of the CDR3 is TGTGCCAGCAGTGAAGCATCAATGTTATGGGGGGCTAATGGCTACACCTTC. It yields the protein CASSEASMLWGANGYTF.

The chain combines TRBV20-1 with TRBJ2-1; D perhaps matches TRBD1 (6 bases). Germline V gene data show CDR1 as DFQATT and CDR2 as SNEGSKA (reference sequence). The CDR3 contains 12 residues. The V and J ends lost 3 bases and 7 bases respectively, with 10 bases between them. CDR3 nucleotides: TGCAGTGCTAGTGGACAGACTAATGAGCAGTTCTTC. This codes for CSASGQTNEQFF.

This clonotype was counted ten times or more. The chain employs TRBV12-3 or TRBV12-4 and TRBJ2-1; TRBD2 is a possible D gene (6 bases). V lost 1 base to trimming and J lost 0 bases, with 7 bases between them. This CDR3 spans 15 amino acids. The CDR3 region is CASSLGGTSYNEQFF. CDR3 nucleotides: TGTGCCAGCAGTTTAGGCGGGACCTCCTACAATGAGCAGTTCTTC.

There are many counts of this clonotype. This rearrangement joins TRBV7-9 to TRBJ2-3; D perhaps matches TRBD2 (5 bases). The CDR3 is 13 residues long. Germline CDR1 is SEHNR and CDR2 is FQNEAQ (reference sequence). Deletions cut 2 bases from V and 4 bases from J, with 7 bases between. The CDR3 reads CASSLLEADTQYF. CDR3 coding DNA: TGTGCCAGCAGCTTATTGGAGGCAGATACGCAGTATTTT.

This clonotype showed up many times. This chain links TRBV27 with TRBJ1-5, with no clear D. V was pared by 3 bases and J by 4 bases, with 16 bases between. Per the germline V gene, CDR1 is MNHEY and CDR2 is SMNVEV (reference sequence). This CDR3 contains 16 residues. The CDR3 sequence is CASSLSPYPRNQPQHF. The CDR3 DNA reads as TGTGCCAGCAGTTTGTCCCCTTACCCCCGGAATCAGCCCCAGCATTTT.

This clonotype was observed a few times. The rearrangement uses TRBV5-1 and TRBJ1-2; tentatively, D is TRBD1 (5 bases). Looked up from germline, CDR1 is SGHRS and CDR2 is YFSETQ. The CDR3 covers 14 residues. Trimming shortened V by 7 bases and J by 4 bases, and 17 bases separated the two germline ends. The CDR3 loop is CASGGTVGGYGYTF. As DNA, the CDR3 is TGCGCCAGCGGTGGGACCGTAGGAGGCTATGGCTACACCTTC.

The chain has TRBV29-1 and TRBJ2-7; D unresolved. Germline V gene lookup returns CDR1 SQVTM and CDR2 ANQGSEA. The CDR3 extends over 13 amino acids. Between the trimmed V and J ends, which lost 4 bases and 4 bases, there was a span of 14 bases. In DNA form, the CDR3 reads TGCAGCGTTGCTCGCGGTAATGCGTACGAGCAGTACTTC. Residues: CSVARGNAYEQYF.

This clonotype was observed a handful of times. V and J are TRBV14 and TRBJ1-2, with D hard to call. This CDR3 spans 13 amino acids. Trimming shortened V by 0 bases and J by 2 bases, and 4 bases separated the two germline ends. Germline-derived CDR1 and CDR2 are SGHDN and FVKESK. This chain's CDR3 is CASSQDGNYGYTF. The CDR3 DNA sequence: TGTGCCAGCAGCCAAGACGGGAACTATGGCTACACCTTC.

This clonotype was seen a handful of times. The chain uses TRBV20-1 and TRBJ2-5, with a weak D call TRBD2 (5 bases). The CDR3 runs to 13 residues. Trimming removed 1 base from V and 4 bases from J, with 10 bases in between. The germline gives CDR1 DFQATT, CDR2 SNEGSKA (reference sequence). In nucleotides, the CDR3 is TGCAGTGCTAGAGTCCCTAGCCCAGAGACCCAGTACTTC. Translating gives CSARVPSPETQYF.

The genes are TRBV4-2 and TRBJ2-3; D is unclear. Germline CDR1 reads LGHNA; CDR2 reads YNFKEQ. Trimming shortened V by 4 bases and J by 0 bases, and 14 bases separated the two germline ends. This CDR3 has 16 amino acids. For the CDR3, the DNA is TGTGCCAGCAGCCCTGGGCACACCGGCAGCACAGATACGCAGTATTTT. This translates into CASSPGHTGSTDTQYF.